This T cell receptor (beta chain) was captured by sequencing in a study of early T cells in non-severe SARS-CoV-2 infection. Study-wide results and caveats: VDJdb matching favored anti-spike CD8 responses, missing private and CD4 specificities.

The CDR3 runs 13 residues. Trimming stripped 1 base from V and 4 bases from J, with 7 bases between. TCRdb re-derived calls from the 5' RACE reads in MiXCR, one entry per CDR3 protein. The sample yields 25,000 to 35,000 distinct CDR3 sequences, 4.6% seen once. This clonotype was recorded at least ten times. The antigen is not known. This sequence joins TRBV12-3 or TRBV12-4 and TRBJ1-2; D ambiguous. This TCR was recovered from an adult who was a healthcare worker with PCR-confirmed SARS-CoV-2 infection or an uninfected control (not recorded which). The input for sequencing was whole blood, taken at baseline. The DNA for the CDR3 is TGTGCCAGCAGTTTAGACAGAAGCTATGGCTACACCTTC. Its protein is CASSLDRSYGYTF.